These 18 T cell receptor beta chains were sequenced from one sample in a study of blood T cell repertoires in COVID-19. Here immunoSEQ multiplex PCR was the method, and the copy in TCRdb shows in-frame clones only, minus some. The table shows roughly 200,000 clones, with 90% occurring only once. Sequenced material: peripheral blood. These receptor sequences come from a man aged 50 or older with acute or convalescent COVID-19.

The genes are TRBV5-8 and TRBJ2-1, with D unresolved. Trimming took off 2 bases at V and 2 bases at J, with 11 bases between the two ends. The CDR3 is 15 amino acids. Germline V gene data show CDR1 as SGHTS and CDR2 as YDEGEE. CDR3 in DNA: TGTGCCAGCAGCTTACTCCCCTCGGCCTACAATGAGCAGTTCTTC. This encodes CASSLLPSAYNEQFF.

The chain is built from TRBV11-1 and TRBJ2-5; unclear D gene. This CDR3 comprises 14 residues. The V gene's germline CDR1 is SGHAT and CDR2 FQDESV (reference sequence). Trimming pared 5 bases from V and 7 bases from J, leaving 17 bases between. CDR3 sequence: CASSLSAPRRTQYF. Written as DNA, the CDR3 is TGTGCCAGCAGCCTCTCGGCTCCCCGGAGGACCCAGTACTTC.

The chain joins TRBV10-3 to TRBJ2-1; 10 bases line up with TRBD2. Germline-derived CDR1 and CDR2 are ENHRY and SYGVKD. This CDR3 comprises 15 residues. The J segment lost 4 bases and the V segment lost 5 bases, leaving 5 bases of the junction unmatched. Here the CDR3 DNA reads TGTGCCATCAGTAGCACTAGCGGGGTATACAATGAGCAGTTCTTC. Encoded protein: CAISSTSGVYNEQFF.

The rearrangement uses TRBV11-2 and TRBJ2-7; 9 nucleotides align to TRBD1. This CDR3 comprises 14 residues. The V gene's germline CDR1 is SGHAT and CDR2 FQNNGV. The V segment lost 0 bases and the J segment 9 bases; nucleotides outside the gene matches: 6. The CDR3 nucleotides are TGTGCCAGCAGCTTAGATGGACAGGGGAGGGGGCAGTACTTC. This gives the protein CASSLDGQGRGQYF. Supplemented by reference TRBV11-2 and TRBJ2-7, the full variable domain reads EAGVAQSPRYKIIEKRQSVAFWCNPISGHATLYWYQQILGQGPKLLIQFQNNGVVDDSQLPKDRFSAERLKGVDSTLKIQPAKLEDSAVYLCASSLDGQGRGQYFGPGTRLTVT.

The CDR3 DNA follows: TGTGCCAGCAGCTTTCTCGGGAGCTCCTACAATGAGCAGTTCTTC. It translates to CASSFLGSSYNEQFF. The J gene is TRBJ2-1, the V gene TRBV5-4; D is perhaps TRBD2 (6 bases). Trimming pared 2 bases from V and 0 bases from J, leaving 9 bases between. This CDR3 spans 15 amino acids. Germline values: CDR1 SGHNT, CDR2 YYREEE (reference sequence).

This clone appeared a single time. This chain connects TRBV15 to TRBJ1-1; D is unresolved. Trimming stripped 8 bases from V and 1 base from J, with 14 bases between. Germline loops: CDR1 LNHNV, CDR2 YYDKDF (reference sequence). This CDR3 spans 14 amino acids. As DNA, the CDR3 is TGTGCCACCGTATCAGGCTATGGGAACACTGAAGCTTTCTTT. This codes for CATVSGYGNTEAFF.

The CDR3 DNA reads TGTGCCACCAGGGTTGTGGGACTAGCCATCGGGCTATCACTCACAGATACGCAGTATTTT. Translation: CATRVVGLAIGLSLTDTQYF. This chain connects TRBV24-1 to TRBJ2-3, with 9 nucleotides matching TRBD2. The CDR3 extends over 20 amino acids. The J segment lost 2 bases and the V segment lost 7 bases, leaving 21 bases of the junction unmatched. Germline values: CDR1 KGHDR, CDR2 SFDVKD.

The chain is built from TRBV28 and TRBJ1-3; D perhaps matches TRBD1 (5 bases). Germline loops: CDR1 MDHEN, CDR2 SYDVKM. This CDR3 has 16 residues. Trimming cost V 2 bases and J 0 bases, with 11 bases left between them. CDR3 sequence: CASSLVRDYSGNTIYF. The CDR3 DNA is TGTGCCAGCAGTTTAGTCAGGGATTACTCTGGAAACACCATATATTTT.

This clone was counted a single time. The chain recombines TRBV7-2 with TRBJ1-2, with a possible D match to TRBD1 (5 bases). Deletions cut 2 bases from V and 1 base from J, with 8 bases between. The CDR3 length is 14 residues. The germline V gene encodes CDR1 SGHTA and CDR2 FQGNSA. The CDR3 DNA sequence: TGTGCCAGCAGCTTACAGGGAATTAACTATGGCTACACCTTC. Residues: CASSLQGINYGYTF.

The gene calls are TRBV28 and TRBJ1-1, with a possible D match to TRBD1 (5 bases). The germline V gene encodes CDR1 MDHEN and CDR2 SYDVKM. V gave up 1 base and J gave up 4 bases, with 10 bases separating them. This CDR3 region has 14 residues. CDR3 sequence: CASSLSQGGTEAFF. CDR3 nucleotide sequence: TGTGCCAGCAGTTTATCCCAGGGTGGCACTGAAGCTTTCTTT.

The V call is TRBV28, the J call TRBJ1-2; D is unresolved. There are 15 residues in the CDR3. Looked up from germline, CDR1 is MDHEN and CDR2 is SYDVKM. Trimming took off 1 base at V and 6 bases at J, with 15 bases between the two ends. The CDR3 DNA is TGTGCCAGCAGTTTATTAGGCATTAGAGGCAATGGCTACACCTTC. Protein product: CASSLLGIRGNGYTF.

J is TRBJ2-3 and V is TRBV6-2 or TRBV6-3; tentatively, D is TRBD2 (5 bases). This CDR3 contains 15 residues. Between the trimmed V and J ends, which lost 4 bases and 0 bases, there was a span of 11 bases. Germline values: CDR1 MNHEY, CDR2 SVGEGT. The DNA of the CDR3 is TGTGCCAGCAGTTCACTAGGTTCTAGCACAGATACGCAGTATTTT. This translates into CASSSLGSSTDTQYF.

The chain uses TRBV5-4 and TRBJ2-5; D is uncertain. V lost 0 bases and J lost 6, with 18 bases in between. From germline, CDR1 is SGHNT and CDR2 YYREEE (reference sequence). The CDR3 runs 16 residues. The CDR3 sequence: CASSLGVGWPPKTQYF. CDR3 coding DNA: TGTGCCAGCAGCTTGGGTGTCGGGTGGCCTCCAAAGACCCAGTACTTC.

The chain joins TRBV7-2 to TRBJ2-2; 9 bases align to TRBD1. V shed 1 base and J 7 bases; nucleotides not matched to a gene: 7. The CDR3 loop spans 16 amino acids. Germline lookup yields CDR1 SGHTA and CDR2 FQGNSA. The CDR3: CASSLVSTGGSGELFF. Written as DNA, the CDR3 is TGTGCCAGCAGCTTAGTGTCGACAGGGGGGAGCGGGGAGCTGTTTTTT.

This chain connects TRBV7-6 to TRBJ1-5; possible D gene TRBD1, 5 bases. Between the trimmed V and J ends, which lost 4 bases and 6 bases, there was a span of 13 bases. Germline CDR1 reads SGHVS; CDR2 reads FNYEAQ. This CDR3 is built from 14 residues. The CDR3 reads CASSSRGDFQPQHF. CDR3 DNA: TGTGCCAGCAGCTCGCGGGGGGACTTTCAGCCCCAGCATTTT.

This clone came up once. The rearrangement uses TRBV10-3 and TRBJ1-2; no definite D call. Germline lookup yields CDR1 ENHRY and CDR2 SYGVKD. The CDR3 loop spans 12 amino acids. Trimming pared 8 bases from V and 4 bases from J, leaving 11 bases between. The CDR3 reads CAISGPSYGYTF. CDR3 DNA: TGTGCCATCTCAGGTCCCTCCTATGGCTACACCTTC.

This chain's CDR3 is CAWREHNYGYTF. In nucleotides, the CDR3 is TGTGCCTGGAGAGAGCATAACTATGGCTACACCTTC. J is TRBJ1-2 and V is TRBV30; D call uncertain. The CDR3 totals 12 residues. The germline V gene encodes CDR1 GTSNPN and CDR2 SVGIG (reference sequence). Trimming cost V 3 bases and J 1 base, with 6 bases left between them.

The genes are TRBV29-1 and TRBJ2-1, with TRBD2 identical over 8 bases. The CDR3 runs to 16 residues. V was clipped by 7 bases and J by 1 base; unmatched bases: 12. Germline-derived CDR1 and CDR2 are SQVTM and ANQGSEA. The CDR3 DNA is TGCAGCGCCCCCCGGCAGGGCGGGGGGTCCTACAATGAGCAGTTCTTC. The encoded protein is CSAPRQGGGSYNEQFF.